This TCR beta chain was observed in a study of blood T cell repertoires in COVID-19. The protocol was immunoSEQ multiplex PCR, while the TCRdb copy is restricted to in-frame clones and leaves out a portion. The table shows approximately 90,000 clones, with about nine tenths occurring only once. CDR1 is WNHNN, CDR2 SYGVQD, per germline (reference sequence). Trimming removed 0 bases from V and 5 bases from J, with 8 bases in between. The CDR3 contains 14 residues. The chain recombines TRBV10-1 with TRBJ2-1; no reliable D call. The receptor was derived from an elderly woman with acute or convalescent COVID-19. Sequencing was carried out using peripheral blood. CDR3 protein: CASSESGWNNEQFF. CDR3 coding DNA: TGCGCCAGCAGTGAGTCGGGCTGGAACAATGAGCAGTTCTTC.